Following are 10 T cell receptor beta chains from one sample sequenced in a study of blood T cell repertoires in COVID-19. Some clones are missing from TCRdb's copy, which holds only in-frame ones; the method was immunoSEQ multiplex PCR. This table holds 150,000 to 200,000 clones, over 65% found once. Sample: peripheral blood. The receptors here all came from a person between 65 and 79 years old with COVID-19, enrolled during active disease.

The J gene is TRBJ1-2, the V gene TRBV9, with 7 bases that match TRBD1. CDR3 length: 15 residues. Germline trimming cut 3 bases from V and 7 bases from J; bases unmatched to any gene: 12. CDR1 is SGDLS and CDR2 is YYNGEE in the germline V gene. The CDR3 DNA sequence: TGTGCCAGCAGCGAATCAGGGGGTAGTTTGCGTGGCTACACCTTC. Protein: CASSESGGSLRGYTF.

J is TRBJ1-4 and V is TRBV9; 7 bases map to TRBD1. Looked up from germline, CDR1 is SGDLS and CDR2 is YYNGEE. Losses at the gene ends were 3 bases for V and 6 bases for J; bases not matched to a gene: 5. The CDR3 runs 14 residues. The DNA of the CDR3 is TGTGCCAGCAGCGAGGGGGCGCAGGATGAAAAACTGTTTTTT. Amino acids: CASSEGAQDEKLFF.

The rearrangement joins TRBV25-1 to TRBJ1-5; TRBD1 matches at 7 bases. Germline V gives CDR1 MGHDK, CDR2 SYGVNS. The V and J ends lost 6 bases and 2 bases, in that order; junction bases with no gene match: 1. The CDR3 extends over 13 amino acids. For the CDR3, the DNA is TGTGCCAGCAGCCAGGGGGGCAATCAGCCCCAGCATTTT. It codes for CASSQGGNQPQHF.

The gene calls are TRBV6-1 and TRBJ2-7, with D perhaps matching TRBD1 (5 bases). The V and J ends lost 1 base and 8 bases respectively, with 6 bases between them. CDR3 length: 11 amino acids. The germline gives CDR1 MNHNS, CDR2 SASEGT. The CDR3 DNA sequence: TGTGCCAGCAGTGAAGGACAGAAGCAGTACTTC. Its translation: CASSEGQKQYF.

The rearrangement links TRBV19 to TRBJ1-5, with 7 bases matching TRBD1. Unmatched junction bases numbered 5, after V lost 6 bases and J lost 0 bases. Germline V gene data show CDR1 as LNHDA and CDR2 as SQIVND (reference sequence). The CDR3 loop spans 15 amino acids. The CDR3 here is CASSQGTVSNQPQHF. The DNA for the CDR3 is TGTGCCAGTAGCCAAGGGACAGTTAGCAATCAGCCCCAGCATTTT.

The V call is TRBV7-9, the J call TRBJ2-7; TRBD1 agrees at 8 bases. Trimming cost V 0 bases and J 9 bases; bases outside gene matches: 4. Germline V CDR1 and CDR2: SEHNR, FQNEAQ (reference sequence). This CDR3 region has 13 residues. CDR3 region: CASSLAGQGGQYF. The DNA for the CDR3 is TGTGCCAGCAGCTTAGCCGGACAGGGAGGGCAGTACTTC.

V gene TRBV11-3 combines with J gene TRBJ1-1; TRBD1 agrees at 7 bases. Germline assignment: CDR1 SGHNT and CDR2 YENEEA. This CDR3 region has 14 residues. The V gene end was trimmed by 1 base and the J gene end by 8 bases; junction bases not matched to a gene: 7. The CDR3 reads CASSLGPGQPEAFF. The CDR3 bases are TGTGCCAGCAGCTTAGGTCCGGGACAGCCAGAAGCTTTCTTT.

V usage is TRBV7-8 and J usage is TRBJ1-6; a weak D match, TRBD1 (5 bases). The CDR3 has 16 residues. The V gene lost 1 base and the J gene lost 4 bases, with 11 bases spanning the gap. Germline V gene lookup returns CDR1 SGHVS and CDR2 FQNEAQ. The CDR3 DNA follows: TGTGCCAGCAGCTTAGGCAGGGAGGGTTATAATTCACCCCTCCACTTT. Amino acids: CASSLGREGYNSPLHF.

This chain uses TRBV7-2 with TRBJ1-1, with D perhaps TRBD1 (6 bases). V dropped 5 bases and J dropped 4 bases, with 17 bases sitting between them. The CDR3 consists of 15 residues. Germline V gene data show CDR1 as SGHTA and CDR2 as FQGNSA. Written as DNA, the CDR3 is TGTGCCAGCAGCCTACAACGGACAGCCGGCACTGAAGCTTTCTTT. As protein: CASSLQRTAGTEAFF.

V is TRBV20-1 and J is TRBJ1-5; D unclear. The CDR3 runs 14 residues. Germline CDR1 reads DFQATT; CDR2 reads SNEGSKA (reference sequence). The germline V and J ends were trimmed by 3 bases and 0 bases, with 9 bases remaining between them. DNA of the CDR3: TGCAGTGCTAGTGCGGGGATTAGCAATCAGCCCCAGCATTTT. Its protein is CSASAGISNQPQHF.